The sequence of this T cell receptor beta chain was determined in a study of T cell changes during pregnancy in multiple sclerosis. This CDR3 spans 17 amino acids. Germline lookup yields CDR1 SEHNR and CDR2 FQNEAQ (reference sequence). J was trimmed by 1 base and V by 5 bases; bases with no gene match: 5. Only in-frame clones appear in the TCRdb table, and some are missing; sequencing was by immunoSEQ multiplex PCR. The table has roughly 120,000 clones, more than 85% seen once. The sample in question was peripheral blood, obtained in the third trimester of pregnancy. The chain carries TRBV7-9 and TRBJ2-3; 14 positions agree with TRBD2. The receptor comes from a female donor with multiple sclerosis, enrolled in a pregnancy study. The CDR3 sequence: CASSLGTSGSGTDTQYF. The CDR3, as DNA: TGTGCCAGCAGCCTCGGGACTAGCGGGAGTGGCACAGATACGCAGTATTTT.